Sequencing of this T cell receptor (beta chain) was carried out in a study of blood T cell repertoires in COVID-19. Study information: The United States, Italy and Spain supplied acute and convalescent COVID-19 samples.

The V and J ends lost 2 bases and 5 bases respectively, with 18 bases between them. The germline gives CDR1 MGHDK, CDR2 SYGVNS. The CDR3 runs to 16 residues. Authors' methods: Nucleated cell counts were estimated from reference gene primer amplification. The data were produced by immunoSEQ multiplex PCR, yet TCRdb's version contains in-frame clones alone and is incomplete. V and J calls and clone size come straight from that table; D and trimming were deduced from the DNA. The sample has about 110,000 clones; approximately 88% are singletons. This TCR came from a human donor in a cohort sampled during active COVID-19. This sequence joins TRBV25-1 and TRBJ1-1, with D perhaps matching TRBD1 (5 bases). The source material was peripheral blood. CDR3 residues: CASSEKGRGGGTEAFF. CDR3 bases: TGTGCCAGCAGTGAAAAGGGGCGGGGAGGAGGAACTGAAGCTTTCTTT.